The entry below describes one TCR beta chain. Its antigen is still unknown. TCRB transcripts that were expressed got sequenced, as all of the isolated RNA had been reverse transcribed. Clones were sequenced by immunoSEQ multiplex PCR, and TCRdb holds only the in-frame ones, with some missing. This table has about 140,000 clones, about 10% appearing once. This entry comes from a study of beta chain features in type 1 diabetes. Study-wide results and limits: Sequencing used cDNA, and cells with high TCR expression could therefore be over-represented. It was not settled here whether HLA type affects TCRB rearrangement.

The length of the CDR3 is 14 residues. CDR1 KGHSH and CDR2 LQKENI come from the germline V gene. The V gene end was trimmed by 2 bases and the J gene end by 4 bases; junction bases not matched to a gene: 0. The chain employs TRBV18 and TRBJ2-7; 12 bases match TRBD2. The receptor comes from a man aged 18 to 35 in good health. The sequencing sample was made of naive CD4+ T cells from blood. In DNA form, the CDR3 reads TGTGCCAGCTCACCAGGGACTAGCGGGTACGAGCAGTACTTC. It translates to CASSPGTSGYEQYF.